The 21 T cell receptor beta chains presented below share a single source sample, sequenced in a study of molecular identifiers for immune sequencing clone quantification. Using its own MiXCR run on the PCR reads, TCRdb lists one record per CDR3 protein. The sample has about half a million distinct CDR3 sequences; 20% to 25% are singletons. Sequences were obtained from naive CD8+ T cells from blood, with Jurkat cell RNA spiked in. The subset denotes: FACS-sorted CD8+CD4-CCR7+CD45RA+ naive T cells. These receptors were taken from a human donor in good health. Some libraries in this study had Jurkat cell RNA spiked in.

This clonotype was seen ten or more times. The V gene is TRBV29-1, the J gene TRBJ2-2, with D maybe TRBD1 (5 bases). Per the germline V gene, CDR1 is SQVTM and CDR2 is ANQGSEA. V lost 6 bases, J lost 0 bases, and 8 bases lay in between. The CDR3 loop spans 13 amino acids. CDR3 residues: CSVAGSNTGELFF. The CDR3 DNA reads TGCAGCGTAGCAGGGTCGAACACCGGGGAGCTGTTTTTT.

The CDR3 region has the DNA TGTGCCAGCAGCTCCCCGAATGTGGGCGGGCAGTATTTT. This sequence encodes CASSSPNVGGQYF. The chain has TRBV7-9 and TRBJ2-3; unclear D gene. Germline-derived CDR1 and CDR2 are SEHNR and FQNEAQ (reference sequence). This CDR3 contains 13 residues. Trimming shortened V by 4 bases and J by 11 bases, and 16 bases separated the two germline ends.

This chain connects TRBV28 to TRBJ2-3, with 13 nucleotides matching TRBD2. The V gene's germline CDR1 is MDHEN and CDR2 SYDVKM. Trimming took 1 base from V and 4 from J; bases not matched to a gene: 11. The CDR3 spans 19 residues. The CDR3 DNA reads TGTGCCAGCAGTTTATTTCGGACTAGCGGGAGCCGAAGCGCAGATACGCAGTATTTT. Its protein product is CASSLFRTSGSRSADTQYF.

Comments on this clonotype: Its ends do not fully match the called genes, so a read error is possible. The chain uses TRBV4-2 and TRBJ2-7, with D possibly TRBD1 on 5 matching bases. CDR1 is LGHNA, CDR2 YNFKEQ, per germline. The CDR3 runs to 14 residues. The CDR3 nucleotides are TGTGCCTGCAGCCAAGACCCAGGGACCTACGAGCAGTACTTC. Translated, it gives CACSQDPGTYEQYF.

This clonotype was seen at least ten times. The chain recombines TRBV7-9 with TRBJ2-5; D assignment may be TRBD1 or TRBD2 (5 bases each). Germline CDR1 reads SEHNR; CDR2 reads FQNEAQ (reference sequence). V lost 5 bases and J 0 bases, leaving 7 bases between the germline ends. CDR3 size: 13 residues. For the CDR3, the DNA is TGTGCCAGCAGCGGGACGTACCAAGAGACCCAGTACTTC. It is translated as CASSGTYQETQYF.

This clonotype was observed many times. The chain joins TRBV5-1 to TRBJ1-1; D is perhaps TRBD1 (5 bases). CDR1 and CDR2 (germline): SGHRS, YFSETQ. The CDR3 is 15 residues long. Trimming took off 3 bases at V and 0 bases at J, with 12 bases between the two ends. CDR3 nucleotide sequence: TGCGCCAGCAGCTCCGTTGGGGGAATGAACACTGAAGCTTTCTTT. This encodes CASSSVGGMNTEAFF. Drawing the rest from reference TRBV5-1 and TRBJ1-1, the complete variable domain is KAGVTQTPRYLIKTRGQQVTLSCSPISGHRSVSWYQQTPGQGLQFLFEYFSETQRNKGNFPGRFSGRQFSNSRSEMNVSTLELGDSALYLCASSSVGGMNTEAFFGQGTRLTVV.

This chain uses TRBV3-1 with TRBJ2-3, with 11 bases lining up with TRBD2. The CDR3 has 15 residues. V shed 2 bases, J shed 7 bases, and the junction held 5 bases outside the gene matches. The germline gives CDR1 LGHDT, CDR2 YNNKEL (reference sequence). In nucleotides, the CDR3 is TGTGCCAGCAGCCAAACCGGGACTAGCGGAAATACGCAGTATTTT. Encoded protein: CASSQTGTSGNTQYF.

Details on this clonotype: This may be a read error: a much more frequent sequence differs by one nucleotide. The chain is built from TRBV9 and TRBJ1-1, with TRBD1 as a possible D gene (5 bases). The CDR3 extends over 15 amino acids. Trimming cost V 0 bases and J 6 bases, with 15 bases left between them. Germline loops: CDR1 SGDLS, CDR2 YYNGEE. The CDR3 spells CASSVGSRVGAEAFF. CDR3 coding DNA: TGTGCCAGCAGCGTAGGATCAAGGGTAGGGGCTGAAGCTTTCTTT.

Ten or more counts support this clonotype. The chain recombines TRBV30 with TRBJ2-1, with D hard to call. Germline loops: CDR1 GTSNPN, CDR2 SVGIG (reference sequence). V lost 1 base and J lost 6, with 7 bases in between. This CDR3 region has 12 residues. The CDR3 DNA reads TGTGCCTGGAGTGAACTATTCAATGAGCAGTTCTTC. Translation: CAWSELFNEQFF. The full variable domain, in which reference TRBV30 and TRBJ2-1 provide the parts outside the CDR3, is SQTIHQWPATLVQPVGSPLSLECTVEGTSNPNLYWYRQAAGRGLQLLFYSVGIGQISSEVPQNLSASRPQDRQFILSSKKLLLSDSGFYLCAWSELFNEQFFGPGTRLTVL.

This clonotype was counted at least ten times. The chain recombines TRBV13 with TRBJ2-2, with D maybe TRBD2 (6 bases). The CDR3 runs to 14 residues. CDR1 and CDR2 from the germline V gene are PRHDT and FYEKMQ (reference sequence). Trimming removed 2 bases from V and 8 bases from J, with 12 bases in between. CDR3 in DNA: TGTGCCAGCAGCTTACGCGGGGCGCCTGGGGAGCTGTTTTTT. Amino acid sequence: CASSLRGAPGELFF.

On this clonotype: A read error may explain this, as a much larger clone is one base away. The genes are TRBV3-1 and TRBJ1-2; a weak D match, TRBD1 (5 bases). Germline CDR1 and CDR2: LGHDT and YNNKEL (reference sequence). This CDR3 contains 15 residues. The V and J ends lost 0 bases and 1 base respectively, with 9 bases between them. CDR3 sequence reads: CASSQEGGYNYGYTF. The CDR3, as DNA: TGTGCCAGCAGCCAAGAGGGGGGATATAACTATGGCTACACCTTC.

This clonotype was detected many times. V is TRBV4-1 and J is TRBJ2-3; 10 nucleotides line up with TRBD2. Germline values: CDR1 MGHRA, CDR2 YSYEKL. J gave up 4 bases and V 0 bases, and 10 bases lay outside the gene matches. This CDR3 contains 18 residues. The CDR3 sequence: CASSQEMGLAIDPDTQYF. The CDR3 nucleotides are TGCGCCAGCAGCCAAGAGATGGGACTAGCGATAGACCCAGATACGCAGTATTTT.

To note about this clonotype: This may stem from a read error, because a much larger clone lies one nucleotide away. V gene TRBV19 combines with J gene TRBJ2-7; 7 bases map to TRBD2. CDR3 length: 14 residues. Germline CDR1 is LNHDA and CDR2 is SQIVND (reference sequence). Losses at the gene ends were 4 bases for V and 6 bases for J; bases not matched to a gene: 9. Here the CDR3 DNA reads TGTGCCAGTAGTACCGGGACTACCCCGGGCGAGCAGTACTTC. Its protein is CASSTGTTPGEQYF.

This clonotype was counted a few times. The chain uses TRBV29-1 and TRBJ1-2; the D is unclear. Trimming shortened V by 3 bases and J by 1 base, and 9 bases separated the two germline ends. Germline CDR1 is SQVTM and CDR2 is ANQGSEA. The CDR3 loop spans 13 amino acids. CDR3: CSVDRVLNYGYTF. The CDR3 DNA sequence: TGCAGCGTTGATCGGGTCCTTAACTATGGCTACACCTTC.

This clonotype was detected a few times. This chain joins TRBV7-9 and TRBJ1-2, with D possibly being TRBD1 (6 bases). Deletions cut 4 bases from V and 0 bases from J, with 24 bases between. Germline-derived CDR1 and CDR2 are SEHNR and FQNEAQ (reference sequence). The CDR3 is made up of 19 amino acids. In DNA form, the CDR3 reads TGTGCCAGCAGCTCGATAAGATCAGGGGAGCGGGAAGCTAACTATGGCTACACCTTC. This encodes CASSSIRSGEREANYGYTF. Full variable domain (outside the CDR3, taken from reference TRBV7-9 and TRBJ1-2): DTGVSQNPRHKITKRGQNVTFRCDPISEHNRLYWYRQTLGQGPEFLTYFQNEAQLEKSRLLSDRFSAERPKGSFSTLEIQRTEQGDSAMYLCASSSIRSGEREANYGYTFGSGTRLTVV.

J is TRBJ1-6 and V is TRBV19; D is unclear. CDR3 length: 16 residues. V lost 1 base and J 2 bases, leaving 9 bases between the germline ends. Germline assignment: CDR1 LNHDA and CDR2 SQIVND (reference sequence). CDR3 coding DNA: TGTGCCAGTAGTATAGCCCGAGACACCTATAATTCACCCCTCCACTTT. Its translation: CASSIARDTYNSPLHF.

Comment on this clonotype: One base away lies a much larger clone, so this may be a sequencing read error. The chain links TRBV9 to TRBJ1-5, with 7 bases aligning to TRBD1. V dropped 4 bases and J dropped 7; count of bases not matched to a gene: 8. Germline V gene lookup returns CDR1 SGDLS and CDR2 YYNGEE. CDR3 length: 14 amino acids. The CDR3 DNA reads as TGTGCCAGCAGCCTTGACAGGGTGGACCAGCCCCAGCATTTT. This gives the protein CASSLDRVDQPQHF.

The chain carries TRBV4-2 and TRBJ2-1; TRBD2 might be the D (6 bases). The CDR3 has 16 amino acids. Between the trimmed V and J ends, which lost 0 bases and 6 bases, there was a span of 15 bases. Germline CDR1 is LGHNA and CDR2 is YNFKEQ. The CDR3 region has the DNA TGTGCCAGCAGCCAAGAGGGTCAACTAGCTTTCAATGAGCAGTTCTTC. Its protein is CASSQEGQLAFNEQFF.

This clonotype was seen more than once but under ten times. The chain employs TRBV24-1 and TRBJ2-3; possibly TRBD1 or TRBD2 for D (5 bases each). Trimming cost V 7 bases and J 8 bases, with 15 bases left between them. Germline V gene data show CDR1 as KGHDR and CDR2 as SFDVKD. The length of the CDR3 is 13 residues. CDR3 sequence reads: CATRGDAVGTQYF. The CDR3 DNA reads TGTGCCACCAGGGGGGATGCGGTCGGTACGCAGTATTTT.

This clonotype was recorded a few times. The chain joins TRBV7-9 to TRBJ1-3; tentative D call: TRBD1 (6 bases). This CDR3 has 14 residues. Trimming stripped 10 bases from V and 0 bases from J, with 13 bases between. Germline values: CDR1 SEHNR, CDR2 FQNEAQ (reference sequence). CDR3 protein: CATPGQLSGNTIYF. CDR3 in DNA: TGTGCCACCCCGGGACAACTCTCTGGAAACACCATATATTTT.

A few counts support this clonotype. The CDR3 loop is CASSYSGSLHNEQFF. CDR3 DNA: TGTGCCAGCAGCTATAGCGGGTCGCTCCACAATGAGCAGTTCTTC. The chain employs TRBV11-2 and TRBJ2-1, with 7 bases that match TRBD2. From germline, CDR1 is SGHAT and CDR2 FQNNGV. V dropped 4 bases and J dropped 5; count of bases not matched to a gene: 8. The CDR3 spans 15 residues. Complete variable domain (other parts from reference TRBV11-2 and TRBJ2-1): EAGVAQSPRYKIIEKRQSVAFWCNPISGHATLYWYQQILGQGPKLLIQFQNNGVVDDSQLPKDRFSAERLKGVDSTLKIQPAKLEDSAVYLCASSYSGSLHNEQFFGPGTRLTVL.